This T cell receptor (beta chain) was recovered during a study of blood T cells in healthy people across ages. Study-wide results and caveats: Estimates drawn from one million T cells were deemed to understate diversity. PBMCs that were unsorted prevented a conclusive naive versus antigen-experienced comparison.

The authors ran a second PCR of roughly 7 to 11 cycles using a sample-barcoded 5' primer and a J-beta primer mix. The study obtained at least 3 million CDR3-containing paired-end reads from every sample. TCRdb analysed the 5' RACE reads with MiXCR anew, one entry per CDR3 protein. The sample shows approximately 790,000 distinct CDR3 sequences, around two thirds of them seen only once. Per-sample PBMC isolation yielded at least 7 million cells. As regards this clonotype: Its antigen is currently unknown.

The V and J ends lost 5 bases and 1 base, in that order; junction bases with no gene match: 5. The V gene's germline CDR1 is MNHEY and CDR2 SVGAGI. CDR3 length: 15 residues. The chain has TRBV6-5 and TRBJ2-7, with 10 positions matching TRBD2. The sample was blood. The clonotype comes from a man aged 25-45 years in good health. This chain's CDR3 is CASSPSLAGSYEQYF. CDR3 bases: TGTGCCAGCAGTCCGTCACTAGCGGGGTCCTACGAGCAGTACTTC.